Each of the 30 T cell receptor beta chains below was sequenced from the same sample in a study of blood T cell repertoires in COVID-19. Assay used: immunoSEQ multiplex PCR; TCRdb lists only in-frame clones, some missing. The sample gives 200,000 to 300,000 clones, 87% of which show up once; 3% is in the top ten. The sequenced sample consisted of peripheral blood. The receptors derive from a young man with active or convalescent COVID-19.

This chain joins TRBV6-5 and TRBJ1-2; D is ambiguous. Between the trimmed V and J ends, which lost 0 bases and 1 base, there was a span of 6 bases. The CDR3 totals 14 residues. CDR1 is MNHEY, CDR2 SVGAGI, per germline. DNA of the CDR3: TGTGCCAGCAGTTACTCTGGCAGTAACTATGGCTACACCTTC. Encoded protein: CASSYSGSNYGYTF.

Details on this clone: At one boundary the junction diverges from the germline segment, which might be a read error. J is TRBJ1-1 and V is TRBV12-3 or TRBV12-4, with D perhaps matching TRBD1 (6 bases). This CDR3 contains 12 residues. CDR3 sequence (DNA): TGTGCCAGCACGAAGACAGGCCGGGTGTCAATCTTT. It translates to CASTKTGRVSIF.

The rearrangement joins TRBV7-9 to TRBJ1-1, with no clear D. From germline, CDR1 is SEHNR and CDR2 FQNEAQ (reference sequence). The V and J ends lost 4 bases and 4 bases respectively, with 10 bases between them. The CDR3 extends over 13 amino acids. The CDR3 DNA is TGTGCCAGCAGCTCGGGAAGAAGCACTGAAGCTTTCTTT. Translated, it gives CASSSGRSTEAFF.

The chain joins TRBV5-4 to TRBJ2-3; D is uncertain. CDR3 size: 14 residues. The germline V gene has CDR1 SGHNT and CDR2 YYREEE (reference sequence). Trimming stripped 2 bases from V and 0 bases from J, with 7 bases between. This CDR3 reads CASSFKQSTDTQYF. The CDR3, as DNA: TGTGCCAGCAGCTTTAAACAAAGCACAGATACGCAGTATTTT.

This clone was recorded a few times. CDR3 sequence (DNA): TGTGCCAGTAGTTTCGAGGTAAAACTCTATGGCTACACCTTC. Its protein product is CASSFEVKLYGYTF. V usage is TRBV19 and J usage is TRBJ1-2; D is ambiguous. This CDR3 comprises 14 residues. V dropped 5 bases and J dropped 4 bases, with 14 bases sitting between them. Germline loops: CDR1 LNHDA, CDR2 SQIVND (reference sequence).

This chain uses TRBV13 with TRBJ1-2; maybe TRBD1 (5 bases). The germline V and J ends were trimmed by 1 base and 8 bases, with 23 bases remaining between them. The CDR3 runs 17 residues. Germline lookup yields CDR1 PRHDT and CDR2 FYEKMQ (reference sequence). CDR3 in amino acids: CASSLVVGATGKRGYTF. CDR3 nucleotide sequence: TGTGCCAGCAGCTTAGTAGTAGGGGCAACTGGGAAGAGAGGCTACACCTTC.

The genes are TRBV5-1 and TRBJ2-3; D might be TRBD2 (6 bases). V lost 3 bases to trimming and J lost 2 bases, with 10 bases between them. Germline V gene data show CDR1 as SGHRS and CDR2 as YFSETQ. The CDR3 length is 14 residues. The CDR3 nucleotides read TGCGCCAGCAGCTACCGGACTATCACAGATACGCAGTATTTT. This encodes CASSYRTITDTQYF.

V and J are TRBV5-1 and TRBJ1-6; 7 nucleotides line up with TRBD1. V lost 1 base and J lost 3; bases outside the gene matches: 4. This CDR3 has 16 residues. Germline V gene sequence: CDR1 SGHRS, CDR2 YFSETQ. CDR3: CASSLTGDIYNSPLHF. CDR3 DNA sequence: TGCGCCAGCAGCTTGACAGGGGACATCTATAATTCACCCCTCCACTTT. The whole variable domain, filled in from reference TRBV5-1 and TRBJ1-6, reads KAGVTQTPRYLIKTRGQQVTLSCSPISGHRSVSWYQQTPGQGLQFLFEYFSETQRNKGNFPGRFSGRQFSNSRSEMNVSTLELGDSALYLCASSLTGDIYNSPLHFGNGTRLTVT.

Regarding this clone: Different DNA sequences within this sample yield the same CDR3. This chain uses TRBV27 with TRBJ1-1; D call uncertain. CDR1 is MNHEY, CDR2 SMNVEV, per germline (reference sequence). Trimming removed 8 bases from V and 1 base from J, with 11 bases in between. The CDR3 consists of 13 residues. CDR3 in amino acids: CASSLGRNTEAFF. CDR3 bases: TGTGCCAGCTCCCTGGGGAGGAACACTGAAGCTTTCTTT.

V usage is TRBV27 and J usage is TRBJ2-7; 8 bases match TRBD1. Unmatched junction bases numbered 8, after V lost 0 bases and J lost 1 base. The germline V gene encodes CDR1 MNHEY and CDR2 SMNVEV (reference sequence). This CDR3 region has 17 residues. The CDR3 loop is CASSLSPGQGASYEQYF. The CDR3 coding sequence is TGTGCCAGCAGTTTATCACCAGGACAGGGAGCGTCCTACGAGCAGTACTTC.

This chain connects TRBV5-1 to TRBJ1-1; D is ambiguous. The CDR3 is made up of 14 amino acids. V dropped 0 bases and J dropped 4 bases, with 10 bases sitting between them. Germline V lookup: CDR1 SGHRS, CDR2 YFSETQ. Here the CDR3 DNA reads TGCGCCAGCAGCTTGGTGGCGGCGGGCACTGAAGCTTTCTTT. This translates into CASSLVAAGTEAFF.

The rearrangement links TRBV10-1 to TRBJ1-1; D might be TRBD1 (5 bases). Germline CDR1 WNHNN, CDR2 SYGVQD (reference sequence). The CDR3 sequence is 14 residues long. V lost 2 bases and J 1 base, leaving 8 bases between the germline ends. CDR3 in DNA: TGCGCCAGCAGTGAGCGCAGGGAGAACACTGAAGCTTTCTTT. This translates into CASSERRENTEAFF.

CDR3: CASSYSKSWDRGEDTQYF. In nucleotides, the CDR3 is TGTGCCAGCAGTTACTCGAAATCGTGGGACAGGGGTGAAGATACGCAGTATTTT. V is TRBV6-2 or TRBV6-3 and J is TRBJ2-3, with 10 bases fitting TRBD1. With 0 bases clipped from V and 5 bases from J, the junction kept 11 bases outside the gene matches. CDR3 size: 18 residues. Germline CDR1 MNHEY, CDR2 SVGEGT.

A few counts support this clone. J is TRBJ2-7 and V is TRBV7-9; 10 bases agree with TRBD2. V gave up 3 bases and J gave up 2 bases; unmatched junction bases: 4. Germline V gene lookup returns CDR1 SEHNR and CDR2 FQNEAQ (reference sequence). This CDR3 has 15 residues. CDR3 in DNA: TGTGCCAGCAGCTTTAGCGGGGGGCCTCCCTACGAGCAGTACTTC. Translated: CASSFSGGPPYEQYF.

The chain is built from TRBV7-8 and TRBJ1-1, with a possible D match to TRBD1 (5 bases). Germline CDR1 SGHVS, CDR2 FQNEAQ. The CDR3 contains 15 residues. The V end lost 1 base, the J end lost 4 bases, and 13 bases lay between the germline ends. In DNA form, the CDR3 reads TGTGCCAGCAGCTTAGGGGGGGGGACGGTCACTGAAGCTTTCTTT. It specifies CASSLGGGTVTEAFF.

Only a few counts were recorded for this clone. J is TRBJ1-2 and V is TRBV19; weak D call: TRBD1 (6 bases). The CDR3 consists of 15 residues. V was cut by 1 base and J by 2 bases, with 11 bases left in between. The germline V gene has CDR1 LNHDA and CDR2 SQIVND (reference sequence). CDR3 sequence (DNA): TGTGCCAGTAGTATAGCCACAGGGCGAAACTATGGCTACACCTTC. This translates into CASSIATGRNYGYTF.

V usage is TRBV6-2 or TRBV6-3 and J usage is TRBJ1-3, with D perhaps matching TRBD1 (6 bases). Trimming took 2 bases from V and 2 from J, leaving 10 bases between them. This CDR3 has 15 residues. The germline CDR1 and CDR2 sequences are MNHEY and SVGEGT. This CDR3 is CASSYTGMAGNTIYF. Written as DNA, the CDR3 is TGTGCCAGCAGTTACACAGGGATGGCTGGAAACACCATATATTTT.

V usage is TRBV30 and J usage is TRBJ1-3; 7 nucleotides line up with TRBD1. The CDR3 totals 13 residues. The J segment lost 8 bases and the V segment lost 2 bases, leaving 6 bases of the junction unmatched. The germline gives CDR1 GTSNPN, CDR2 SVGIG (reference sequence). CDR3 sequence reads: CAWSPRTGDTIYF. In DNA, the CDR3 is TGTGCCTGGAGTCCAAGGACAGGTGACACCATATATTTT.

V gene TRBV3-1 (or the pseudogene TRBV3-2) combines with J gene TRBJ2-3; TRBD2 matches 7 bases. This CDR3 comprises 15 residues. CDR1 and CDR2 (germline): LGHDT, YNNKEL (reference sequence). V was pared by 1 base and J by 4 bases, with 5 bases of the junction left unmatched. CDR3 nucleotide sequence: TGTGCCAGCAGCCAAGGAGGTGGGAGGGCAGATACGCAGTATTTT. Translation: CASSQGGGRADTQYF.

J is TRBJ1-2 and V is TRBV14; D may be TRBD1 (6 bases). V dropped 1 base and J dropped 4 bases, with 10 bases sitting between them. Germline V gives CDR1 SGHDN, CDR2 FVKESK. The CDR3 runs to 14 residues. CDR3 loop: CASSQARGFYGYTF. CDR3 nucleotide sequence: TGTGCCAGCAGCCAAGCCAGGGGTTTCTATGGCTACACCTTC.

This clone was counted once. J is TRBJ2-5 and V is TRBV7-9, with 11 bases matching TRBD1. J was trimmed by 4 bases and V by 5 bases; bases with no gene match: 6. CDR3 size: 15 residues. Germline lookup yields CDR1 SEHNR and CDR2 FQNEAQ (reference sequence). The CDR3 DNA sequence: TGTGCCAGCAGCCGACCGGACAGGGGGCGAGAGACCCAGTACTTC. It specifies CASSRPDRGRETQYF.

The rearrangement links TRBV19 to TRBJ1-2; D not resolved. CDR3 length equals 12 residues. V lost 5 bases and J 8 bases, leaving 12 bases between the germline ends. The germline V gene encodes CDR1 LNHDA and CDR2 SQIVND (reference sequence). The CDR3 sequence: CASSERVLGYTF. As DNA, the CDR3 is TGTGCCAGTAGTGAGAGGGTGTTGGGCTACACCTTC.

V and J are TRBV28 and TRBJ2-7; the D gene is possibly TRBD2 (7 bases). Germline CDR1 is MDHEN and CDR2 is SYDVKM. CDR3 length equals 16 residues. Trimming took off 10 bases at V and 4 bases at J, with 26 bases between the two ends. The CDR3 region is CATQSVVGGAQYEQYF. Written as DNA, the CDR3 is TGTGCCACCCAGTCTGTTGTGGGGGGGGCTCAGTACGAGCAGTACTTC.

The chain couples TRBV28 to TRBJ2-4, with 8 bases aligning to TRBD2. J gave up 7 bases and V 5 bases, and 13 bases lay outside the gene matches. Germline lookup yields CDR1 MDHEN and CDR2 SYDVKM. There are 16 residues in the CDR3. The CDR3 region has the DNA TGTGCCAGCAGTACCTTAGCGGGACTGGGGGGGAACATTCAGTACTTC. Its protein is CASSTLAGLGGNIQYF. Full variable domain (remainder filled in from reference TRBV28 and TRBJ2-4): DVKVTQSSRYLVKRTGEKVFLECVQDMDHENMFWYRQDPGLGLRLIYFSYDVKMKEKGDIPEGYSVSREKKERFSLILESASTNQTSMYLCASSTLAGLGGNIQYFGAGTRLSVL.

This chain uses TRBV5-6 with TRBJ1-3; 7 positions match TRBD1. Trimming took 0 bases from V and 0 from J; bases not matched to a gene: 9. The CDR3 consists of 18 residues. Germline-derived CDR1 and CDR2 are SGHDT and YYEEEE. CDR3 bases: TGTGCCAGCAGCTTGGCCTTGCGACAGGGACTCTCTGGAAACACCATATATTTT. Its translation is CASSLALRQGLSGNTIYF.

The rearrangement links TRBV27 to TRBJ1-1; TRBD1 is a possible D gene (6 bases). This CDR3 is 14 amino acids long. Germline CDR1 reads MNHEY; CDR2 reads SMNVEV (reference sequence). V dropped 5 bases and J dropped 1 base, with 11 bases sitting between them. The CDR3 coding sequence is TGTGCCAGCAGTCCTGGGACAAAGAACACTGAAGCTTTCTTT. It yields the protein CASSPGTKNTEAFF.

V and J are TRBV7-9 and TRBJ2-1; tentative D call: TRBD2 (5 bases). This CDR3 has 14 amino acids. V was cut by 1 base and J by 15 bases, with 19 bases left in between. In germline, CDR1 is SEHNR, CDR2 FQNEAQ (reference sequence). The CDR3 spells CASSLGVGILDAFF. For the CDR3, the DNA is TGTGCCAGCAGCTTAGGGGTCGGGATATTAGATGCGTTCTTC. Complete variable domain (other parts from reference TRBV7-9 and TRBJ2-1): DTGVSQNPRHKITKRGQNVTFRCDPISEHNRLYWYRQTLGQGPEFLTYFQNEAQLEKSRLLSDRFSAERPKGSFSTLEIQRTEQGDSAMYLCASSLGVGILDAFFGPGTRLTVL.

The CDR3 protein is CATSSRGGQPQHF. CDR3 nucleotide sequence: TGTGCCACCAGCAGCAGGGGTGGACAGCCCCAGCATTTT. This chain joins TRBV15 and TRBJ1-5; tentatively, D is TRBD1 (6 bases). V gave up 3 bases and J gave up 7 bases, with 10 bases separating them. The CDR3 consists of 13 residues. From germline, CDR1 is LNHNV and CDR2 YYDKDF (reference sequence).

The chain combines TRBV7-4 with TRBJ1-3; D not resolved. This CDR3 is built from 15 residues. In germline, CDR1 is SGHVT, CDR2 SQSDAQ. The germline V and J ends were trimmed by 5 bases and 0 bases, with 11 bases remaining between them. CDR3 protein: CASSPNSFSGNTIYF. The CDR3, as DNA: TGTGCCAGCAGCCCTAACAGCTTCTCTGGAAACACCATATATTTT.

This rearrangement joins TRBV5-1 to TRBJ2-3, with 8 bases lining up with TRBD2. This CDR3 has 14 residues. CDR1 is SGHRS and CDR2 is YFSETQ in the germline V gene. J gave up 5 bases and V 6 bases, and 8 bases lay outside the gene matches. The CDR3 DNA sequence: TGCGCCAGCAAAGAAGCGGGAGTGAAAGATACGCAGTATTTT. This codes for CASKEAGVKDTQYF.